Ten or more counts support the clone carrying this T cell receptor (beta chain). As yet, its antigen is unknown. This specimen belongs to a study of regulatory T cells in long-lasting Graves disease. Library construction for TCR beta used iRepertoire HTBI primers and Arm-PCR of CDR3 regions. One entry per CDR3 protein, called by TCRdb with MiXCR from the multiplex PCR reads. This sample yields about 540,000 distinct CDR3 sequences, of which about 13% are seen a single time; roughly 9.7% belongs to the top ten. Indicated time point: newly diagnosed GD, antithyroid drugs for less than 3 months. Researchers made the TCR library from RNA that was extracted from PBMCs. The length of the CDR3 is 16 residues. The ends lost 5 bases at V and 0 bases at J; junction bases unmatched: 7. Looked up from germline, CDR1 is MNHNS and CDR2 is SASEGT. Whole-study findings and limits: Shared public clonotypes totalled over 2,500 in persistent patients, compared with about 960 in new patients. Persistent disease was characterized by preferential usage of TRBV28, TRBJ1-2 and TRBJ2-5.

The sample also formed part of further work on T cells in Graves' hyperthyroidism and ophthalmopathy. This second study notes: HTBI primers were used for first-round RT-PCR of the TCR CDR3.

The sequences come from peripheral blood mononuclear cells (PBMCs), collected at new diagnosis, from a patient treated with antithyroid drugs. V is TRBV6-1 and J is TRBJ2-3; the match to TRBD2 covers 8 bases. The TCR was taken from a man between 25 and 39 years old with Graves disease. This CDR3 reads CASSPRTSRSTDTQYF. CDR3 in DNA: TGTGCCAGCAGTCCCAGGACTAGCCGGAGCACAGATACGCAGTATTTT.